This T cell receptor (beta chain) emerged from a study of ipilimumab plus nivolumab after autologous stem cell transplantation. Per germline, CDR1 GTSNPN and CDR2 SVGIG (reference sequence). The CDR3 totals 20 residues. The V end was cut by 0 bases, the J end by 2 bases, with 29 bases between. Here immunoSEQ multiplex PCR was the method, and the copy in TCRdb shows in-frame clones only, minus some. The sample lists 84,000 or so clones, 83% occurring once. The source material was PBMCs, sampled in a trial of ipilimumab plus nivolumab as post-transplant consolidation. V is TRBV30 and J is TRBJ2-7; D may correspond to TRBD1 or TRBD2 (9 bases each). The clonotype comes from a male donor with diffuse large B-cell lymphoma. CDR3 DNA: TGTGCCTGGAGTGTTGGGACGGACAGGGGCGCTAGCGGGGCCACCTACGAGCAGTACTTC. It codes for CAWSVGTDRGASGATYEQYF.